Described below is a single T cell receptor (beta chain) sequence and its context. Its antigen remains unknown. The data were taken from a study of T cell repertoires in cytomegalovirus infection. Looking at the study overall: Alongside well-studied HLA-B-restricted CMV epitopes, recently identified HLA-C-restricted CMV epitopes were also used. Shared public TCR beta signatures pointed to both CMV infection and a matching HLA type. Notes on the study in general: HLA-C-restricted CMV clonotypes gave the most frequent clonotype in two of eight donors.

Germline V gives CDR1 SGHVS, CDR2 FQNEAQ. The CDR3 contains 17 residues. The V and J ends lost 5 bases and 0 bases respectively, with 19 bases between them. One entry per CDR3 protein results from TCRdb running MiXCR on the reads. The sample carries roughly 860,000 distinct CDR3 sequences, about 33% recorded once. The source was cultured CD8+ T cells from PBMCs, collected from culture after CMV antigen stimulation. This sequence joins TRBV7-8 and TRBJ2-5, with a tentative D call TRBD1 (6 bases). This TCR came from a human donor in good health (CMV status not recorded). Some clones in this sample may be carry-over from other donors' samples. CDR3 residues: CASSLPMDSHDQETQYF. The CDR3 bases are TGTGCCAGCAGCCTACCTATGGACAGCCATGACCAAGAGACCCAGTACTTC.